Here is one T cell receptor beta chain with its context. As handled by the study authors: Counts of nucleated cells, estimated from reference gene primer amplification, were obtained. Data came from immunoSEQ multiplex PCR; TCRdb stores just in-frame clones and leaves some out. V, J and clone size derive from that table, while D and trimming were established from the DNA sequence. Of 150,000 to 200,000 clones in the sample, 75% to 85% were seen once. These data come from a study of blood T cell repertoires in COVID-19. On the study more broadly: Acute and convalescent COVID-19 specimens originated in the United States, Italy and Spain. PBMCs, B-cell-depleted T cells, or T cells provided the cDNA or gDNA that made up the material.

Per germline, CDR1 SQVTM and CDR2 ANQGSEA. The CDR3 spans 16 residues. V trimming: 4 bases; J trimming: 0 bases; junction bases outside the gene matches: 2. Sequencing was carried out using peripheral blood. This chain joins TRBV29-1 and TRBJ2-1, with 14 positions matching TRBD2. The sequence was obtained from a human donor in a cohort sampled during active COVID-19. The CDR3 region is CSVAGTSGSSYNEQFF. CDR3 in DNA: TGCAGCGTTGCGGGGACTAGCGGGAGCTCCTACAATGAGCAGTTCTTC.